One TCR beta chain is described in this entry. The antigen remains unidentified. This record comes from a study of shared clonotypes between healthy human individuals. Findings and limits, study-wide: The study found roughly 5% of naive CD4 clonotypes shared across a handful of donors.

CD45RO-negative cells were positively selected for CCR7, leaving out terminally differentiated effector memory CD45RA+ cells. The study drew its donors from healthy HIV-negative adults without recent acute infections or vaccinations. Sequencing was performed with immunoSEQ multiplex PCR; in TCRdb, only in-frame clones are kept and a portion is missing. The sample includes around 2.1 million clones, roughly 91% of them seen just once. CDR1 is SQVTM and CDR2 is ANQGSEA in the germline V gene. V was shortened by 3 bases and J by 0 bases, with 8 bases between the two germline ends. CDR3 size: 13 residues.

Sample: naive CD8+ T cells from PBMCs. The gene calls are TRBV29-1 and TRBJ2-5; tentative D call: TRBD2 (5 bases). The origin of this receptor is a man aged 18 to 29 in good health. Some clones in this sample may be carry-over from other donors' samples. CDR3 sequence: CSVDRGYQETQYF. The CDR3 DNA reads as TGCAGCGTTGATAGAGGGTACCAAGAGACCCAGTACTTC.